This T cell receptor (beta chain) was sequenced during a study of identical twins' blood T cells. This clonotype was detected a few times. The CDR3 is 15 amino acids. Trimming removed 7 bases at V and 0 bases at J, with 16 bases between. Germline V gene lookup returns CDR1 SGHDT and CDR2 YYEEEE. Donors were six healthy women in three monozygous twin pairs. Reared together, all three twin pairs probably met the same infectious agents and vaccines. TCR cDNA libraries came from RNA via a modified published protocol. Per the authors' pipeline: Per-library CDR3 reads ranged about 2.2 to 4 million; clonotypes, ~85,000 to ~500,000. TCRdb redid the calling of the 5' RACE reads with MiXCR, one entry per CDR3 protein. These V and J calls derive from TCRdb rather than the authors' analysis. Counted here are fewer than 450,000 distinct CDR3 sequences, approximately 30% occurring once; the ten biggest clones make up more than 5.5%.

The specimen sequenced was PBMCs. The source is a woman aged 18 to 55 in good health. The chain carries TRBV5-6 and TRBJ1-2, with unresolved D. The DNA for the CDR3 is TGTGCCAGCGGCCATGACGCAGATGCTAACTATGGCTACACCTTC. This sequence encodes CASGHDADANYGYTF.